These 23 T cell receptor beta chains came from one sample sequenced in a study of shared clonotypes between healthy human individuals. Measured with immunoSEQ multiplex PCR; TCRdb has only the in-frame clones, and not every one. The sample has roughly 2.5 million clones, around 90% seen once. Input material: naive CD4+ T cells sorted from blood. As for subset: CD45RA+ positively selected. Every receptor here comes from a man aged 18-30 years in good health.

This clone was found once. The CDR3 DNA sequence: TGTGCCAGCAGCTTAGATCGGTGGAACAACAATGAGCAGTTCTTC. This gives the protein CASSLDRWNNNEQFF. The gene calls are TRBV11-2 and TRBJ2-1; D gene uncertain. This CDR3 region has 15 residues. Between the trimmed V and J ends, which lost 0 bases and 5 bases, there was a span of 11 bases. The V gene's germline CDR1 is SGHAT and CDR2 FQNNGV.

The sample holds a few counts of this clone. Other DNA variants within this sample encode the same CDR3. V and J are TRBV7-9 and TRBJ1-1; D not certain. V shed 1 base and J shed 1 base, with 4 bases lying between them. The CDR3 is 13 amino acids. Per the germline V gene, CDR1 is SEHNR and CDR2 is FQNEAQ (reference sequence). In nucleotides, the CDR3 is TGTGCCAGCAGCTTAGTCAAGAACACTGAAGCTTTCTTT. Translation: CASSLVKNTEAFF.

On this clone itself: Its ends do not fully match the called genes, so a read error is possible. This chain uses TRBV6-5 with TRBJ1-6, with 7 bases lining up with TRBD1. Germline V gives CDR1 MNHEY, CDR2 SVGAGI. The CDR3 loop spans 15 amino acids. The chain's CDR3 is CASSFSTGYSSPLHF. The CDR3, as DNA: TGTGCCAGCAGTTTCTCGACAGGGTATAGTTCACCCCTCCACTTT.

CDR3 protein: CASSAGRVGRNTGELFF. CDR3 DNA: TGCGCCAGCAGCGCGGGACGGGTGGGACGGAACACCGGGGAGCTGTTTTTT. The gene calls are TRBV5-1 and TRBJ2-2, with a tentative D call TRBD2 (6 bases). This CDR3 is 17 amino acids long. V lost 4 bases, J lost 1 base, and 17 bases lay in between. Per the germline V gene, CDR1 is SGHRS and CDR2 is YFSETQ. Full variable domain (missing parts from reference TRBV5-1 and TRBJ2-2): KAGVTQTPRYLIKTRGQQVTLSCSPISGHRSVSWYQQTPGQGLQFLFEYFSETQRNKGNFPGRFSGRQFSNSRSEMNVSTLELGDSALYLCASSAGRVGRNTGELFFGEGSRLTVL.

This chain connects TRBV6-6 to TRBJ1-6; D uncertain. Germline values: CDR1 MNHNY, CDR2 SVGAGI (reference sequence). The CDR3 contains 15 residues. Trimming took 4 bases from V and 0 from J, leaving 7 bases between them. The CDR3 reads CASSSQFSYNSPLHF. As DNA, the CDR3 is TGTGCCAGCAGTTCACAGTTCTCCTATAATTCACCCCTCCACTTT.

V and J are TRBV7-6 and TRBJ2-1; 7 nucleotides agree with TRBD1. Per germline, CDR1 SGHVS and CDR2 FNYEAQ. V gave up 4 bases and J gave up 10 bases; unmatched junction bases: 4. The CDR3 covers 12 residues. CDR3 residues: CASSSRDREQFF. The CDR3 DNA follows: TGTGCCAGCAGCTCTCGGGACAGAGAGCAGTTCTTC.

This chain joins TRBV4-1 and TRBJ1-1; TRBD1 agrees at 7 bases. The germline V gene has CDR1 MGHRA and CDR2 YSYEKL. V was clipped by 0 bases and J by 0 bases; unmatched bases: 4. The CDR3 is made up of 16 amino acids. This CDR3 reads CASSQDPRGLNTEAFF. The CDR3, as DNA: TGCGCCAGCAGCCAAGATCCCAGGGGGTTGAACACTGAAGCTTTCTTT.

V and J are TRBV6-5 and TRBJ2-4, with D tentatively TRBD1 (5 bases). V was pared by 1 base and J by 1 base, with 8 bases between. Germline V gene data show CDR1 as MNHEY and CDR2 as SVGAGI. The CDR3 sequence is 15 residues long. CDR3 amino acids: CASSYWAGAKNIQYF. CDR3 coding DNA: TGTGCCAGCAGTTACTGGGCAGGGGCCAAAAACATTCAGTACTTC.

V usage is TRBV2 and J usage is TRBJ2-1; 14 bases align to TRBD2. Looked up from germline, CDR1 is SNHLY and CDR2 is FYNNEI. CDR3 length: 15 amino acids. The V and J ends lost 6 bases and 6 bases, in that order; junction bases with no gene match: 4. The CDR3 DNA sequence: TGTGCCAGCAGGGCGACTAGCGGGAGGGGCAATGAGCAGTTCTTC. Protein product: CASRATSGRGNEQFF.

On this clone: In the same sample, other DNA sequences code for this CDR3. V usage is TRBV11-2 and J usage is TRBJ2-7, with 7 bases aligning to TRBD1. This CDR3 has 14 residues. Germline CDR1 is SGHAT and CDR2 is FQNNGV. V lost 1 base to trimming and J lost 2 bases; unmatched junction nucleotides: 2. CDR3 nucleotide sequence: TGTGCCAGCAGCTTAGGGACAGGCCCCTACGAGCAGTACTTC. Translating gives CASSLGTGPYEQYF.

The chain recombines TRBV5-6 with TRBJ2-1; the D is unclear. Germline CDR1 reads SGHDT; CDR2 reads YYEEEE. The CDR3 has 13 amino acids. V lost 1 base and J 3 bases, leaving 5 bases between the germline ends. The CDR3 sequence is CASSLPNYNEQFF. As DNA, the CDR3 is TGTGCCAGCAGCTTGCCTAACTACAATGAGCAGTTCTTC.

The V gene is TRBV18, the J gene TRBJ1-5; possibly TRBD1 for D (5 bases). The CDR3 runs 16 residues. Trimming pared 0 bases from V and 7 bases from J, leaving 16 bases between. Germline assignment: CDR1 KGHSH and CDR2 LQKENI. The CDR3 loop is CASSPPSGQGIQPQHF. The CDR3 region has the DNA TGTGCCAGCTCACCACCGAGCGGCCAGGGAATCCAGCCCCAGCATTTT. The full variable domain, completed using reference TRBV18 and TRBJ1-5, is NAGVMQNPRHLVRRRGQEARLRCSPMKGHSHVYWYRQLPEEGLKFMVYLQKENIIDESGMPKERFSAEFPKEGPSILRIQQVVRGDSAAYFCASSPPSGQGIQPQHFGDGTRLSIL.

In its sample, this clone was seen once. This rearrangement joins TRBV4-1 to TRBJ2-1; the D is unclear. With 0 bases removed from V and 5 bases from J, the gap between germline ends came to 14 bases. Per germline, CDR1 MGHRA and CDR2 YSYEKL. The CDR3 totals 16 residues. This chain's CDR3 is CASSQDRVPGHNEQFF. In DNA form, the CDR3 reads TGCGCCAGCAGCCAAGATAGAGTTCCCGGTCACAATGAGCAGTTCTTC.

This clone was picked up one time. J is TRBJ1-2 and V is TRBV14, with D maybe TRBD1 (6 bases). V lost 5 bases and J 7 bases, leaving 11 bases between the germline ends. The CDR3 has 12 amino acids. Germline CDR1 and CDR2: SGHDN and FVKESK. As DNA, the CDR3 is TGTGCCAGCAGCGCGCACAGGGCTGGCTACACCTTC. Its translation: CASSAHRAGYTF.

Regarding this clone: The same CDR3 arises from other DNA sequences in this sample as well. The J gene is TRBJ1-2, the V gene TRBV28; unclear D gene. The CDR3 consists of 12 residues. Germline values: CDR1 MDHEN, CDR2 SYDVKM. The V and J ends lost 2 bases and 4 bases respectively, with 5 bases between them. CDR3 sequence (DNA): TGTGCCAGCAGTTTACGGGGCTATGGCTACACCTTC. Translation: CASSLRGYGYTF.

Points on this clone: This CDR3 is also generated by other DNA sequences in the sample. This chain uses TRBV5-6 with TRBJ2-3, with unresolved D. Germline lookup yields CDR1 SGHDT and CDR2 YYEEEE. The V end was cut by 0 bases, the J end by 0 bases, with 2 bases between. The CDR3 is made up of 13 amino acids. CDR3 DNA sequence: TGTGCCAGCAGCTTGGGAAGCACAGATACGCAGTATTTT. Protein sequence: CASSLGSTDTQYF.

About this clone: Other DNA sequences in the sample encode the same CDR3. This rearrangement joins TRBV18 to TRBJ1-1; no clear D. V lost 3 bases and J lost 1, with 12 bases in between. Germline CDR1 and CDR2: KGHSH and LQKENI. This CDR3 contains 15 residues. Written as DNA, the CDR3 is TGTGCCAGCTCACCCCAGACGGCACCGAACACTGAAGCTTTCTTT. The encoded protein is CASSPQTAPNTEAFF.

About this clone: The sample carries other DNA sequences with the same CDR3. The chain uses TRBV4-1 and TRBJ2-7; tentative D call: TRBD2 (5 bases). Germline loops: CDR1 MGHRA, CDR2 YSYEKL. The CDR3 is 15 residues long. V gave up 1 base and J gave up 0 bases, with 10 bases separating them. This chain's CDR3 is CASSQGEGSSYEQYF. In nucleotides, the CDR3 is TGCGCCAGCAGCCAAGGGGAAGGGAGCTCCTACGAGCAGTACTTC.

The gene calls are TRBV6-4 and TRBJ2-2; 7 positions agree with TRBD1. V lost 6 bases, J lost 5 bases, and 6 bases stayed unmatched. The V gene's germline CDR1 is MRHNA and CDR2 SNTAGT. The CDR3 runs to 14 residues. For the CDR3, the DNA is TGTGCCAGCAGGAGACAGGGACGTACCGGGGAGCTGTTTTTT. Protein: CASRRQGRTGELFF.

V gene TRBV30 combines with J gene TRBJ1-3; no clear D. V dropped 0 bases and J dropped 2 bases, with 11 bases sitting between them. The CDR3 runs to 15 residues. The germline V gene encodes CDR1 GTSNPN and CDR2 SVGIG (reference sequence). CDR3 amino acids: CAWSVRAAPGNTIYF. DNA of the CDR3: TGTGCCTGGAGTGTAAGGGCAGCCCCTGGAAACACCATATATTTT. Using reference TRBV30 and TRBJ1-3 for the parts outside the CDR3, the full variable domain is SQTIHQWPATLVQPVGSPLSLECTVEGTSNPNLYWYRQAAGRGLQLLFYSVGIGQISSEVPQNLSASRPQDRQFILSSKKLLLSDSGFYLCAWSVRAAPGNTIYFGEGSWLTVV.

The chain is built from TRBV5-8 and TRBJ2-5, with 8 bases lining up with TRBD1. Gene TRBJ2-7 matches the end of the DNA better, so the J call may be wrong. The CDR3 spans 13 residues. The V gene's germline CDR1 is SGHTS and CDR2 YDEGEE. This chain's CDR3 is CASSLAGGSEQYF. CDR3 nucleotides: TGTGCCAGCAGCTTGGCAGGGGGCAGCGAGCAGTACTTC.

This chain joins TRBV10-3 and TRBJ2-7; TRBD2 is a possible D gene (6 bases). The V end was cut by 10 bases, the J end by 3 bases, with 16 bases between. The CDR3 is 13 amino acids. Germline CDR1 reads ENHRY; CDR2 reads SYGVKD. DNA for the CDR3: TGTGCCACCTCCGGGGGTCCTCTCTACGAGCAGTACTTC. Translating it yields CATSGGPLYEQYF.

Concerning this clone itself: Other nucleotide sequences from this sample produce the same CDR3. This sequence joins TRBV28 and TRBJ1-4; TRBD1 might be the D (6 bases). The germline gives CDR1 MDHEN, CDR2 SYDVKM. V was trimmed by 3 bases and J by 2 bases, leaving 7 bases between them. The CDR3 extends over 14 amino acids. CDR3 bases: TGTGCCAGCAGTTTCGACAGGACTAATGAAAAACTGTTTTTT. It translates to CASSFDRTNEKLFF.